Listed here are 25 T cell receptor beta chains from one sample, sequenced in a study of technical replicates of blood from a handful of donors. The protocol was immunoSEQ multiplex PCR, while the TCRdb copy is restricted to in-frame clones and leaves out a portion. Of 70,000 or so clones listed, nearly 99% are singletons. Material for sequencing was T cells isolated from PBMCs. The receptors were gathered from a human donor in good health.

The chain combines TRBV7-2 with TRBJ2-3; D is possibly TRBD1 (6 bases). This CDR3 is 14 amino acids long. Germline CDR1 SGHTA, CDR2 FQGNSA. V was clipped by 6 bases and J by 0 bases, with 10 bases between them. The CDR3 DNA reads TGTGCCAGCAGGATACAGGGTAGCACAGATACGCAGTATTTT. The encoded protein is CASRIQGSTDTQYF. Full variable domain (missing parts from reference TRBV7-2 and TRBJ2-3): GAGVSQSPSNKVTEKGKDVELRCDPISGHTALYWYRQSLGQGLEFLIYFQGNSAPDKSGLPSDRFSAERTGGSVSTLTIQRTQQEDSAVYLCASRIQGSTDTQYFGPGTRLTVL.

The rearrangement uses TRBV5-6 and TRBJ2-7; 8 bases map to TRBD1. The CDR3 extends over 15 amino acids. With V trimmed by 4 bases and J by 5 bases, 11 bases remained unmatched. CDR1 is SGHDT, CDR2 YYEEEE, per germline. The CDR3 bases are TGTGCCAGCAGCCCCTTAGGACAGGGAACGGACGAGCAGTACTTC. It yields the protein CASSPLGQGTDEQYF.

This chain uses TRBV7-2 with TRBJ2-2, with 9 positions matching TRBD1. The CDR3 runs to 16 residues. J was trimmed by 2 bases and V by 5 bases; bases with no gene match: 6. Germline CDR1 SGHTA, CDR2 FQGNSA. The CDR3 region is CASSQQGAINTGELFF. The CDR3 nucleotides read TGTGCCAGCAGCCAACAGGGGGCTATCAACACCGGGGAGCTGTTTTTT.

V is TRBV5-4 and J is TRBJ2-7; 14 bases agree with TRBD2. The CDR3 covers 15 residues. V lost 7 bases to trimming and J lost 3 bases; unmatched junction nucleotides: 6. The germline gives CDR1 SGHNT, CDR2 YYREEE (reference sequence). The DNA for the CDR3 is TGTGCCAGCGGGACGGGGACTAGCGGGAGCTACGAGCAGTACTTC. Encoded protein: CASGTGTSGSYEQYF.

This clone was observed once. The genes are TRBV28 and TRBJ1-2, with a possible D match to TRBD1 (5 bases). The CDR3 runs 14 residues. The germline V gene encodes CDR1 MDHEN and CDR2 SYDVKM. V was trimmed by 5 bases and J by 8 bases, leaving 18 bases between them. The DNA for the CDR3 is TGTGCCAGCAGTCTGGGCAGGGAAGTTGAGGGCTACACCTTC. This translates into CASSLGREVEGYTF.

The V call is TRBV5-1, the J call TRBJ2-7; 13 bases map to TRBD2. This CDR3 comprises 15 residues. J was trimmed by 2 bases and V by 5 bases; bases with no gene match: 4. Germline V CDR1 and CDR2: SGHRS, YFSETQ. The chain's CDR3 is CASSYGLAGAYEQYF. The CDR3 DNA reads as TGCGCCAGCAGTTACGGACTAGCGGGAGCCTACGAGCAGTACTTC.

The rearrangement joins TRBV5-4 to TRBJ2-3; 7 nucleotides align to TRBD2. The CDR3 is made up of 15 amino acids. Germline V lookup: CDR1 SGHNT, CDR2 YYREEE (reference sequence). After removal of 7 bases from V and 4 bases from J, the junction contained 12 bases not matched to a gene. The CDR3 sequence: CASLAGRERSDTQYF. The CDR3 DNA reads TGTGCCAGCTTGGCCGGGCGGGAGAGGTCAGATACGCAGTATTTT.

V usage is TRBV19 and J usage is TRBJ2-6; the D gene is possibly TRBD2 (5 bases). The CDR3 has 15 residues. V shed 7 bases and J shed 4 bases, with 14 bases lying between them. Per germline, CDR1 LNHDA and CDR2 SQIVND (reference sequence). DNA for the CDR3: TGTGCCAGTACCACTCTCGGGGAGGGGGCCAACGTCCTGACTTTC. It translates to CASTTLGEGANVLTF.

This sequence joins TRBV15 and TRBJ2-7; 7 bases are a match to TRBD2. J was trimmed by 2 bases and V by 1 base; bases with no gene match: 5. The CDR3 spans 15 residues. CDR1 LNHNV and CDR2 YYDKDF come from the germline V gene (reference sequence). CDR3 sequence: CATSRGWEGPYEQYF. Here the CDR3 DNA reads TGTGCCACCAGCAGAGGGTGGGAGGGCCCCTACGAGCAGTACTTC.

The V and J genes are TRBV11-2 and TRBJ2-3, with D hard to call. Germline CDR1 SGHAT, CDR2 FQNNGV. Trimming cost V 5 bases and J 1 base, with 13 bases left between them. The CDR3 extends over 15 amino acids. The CDR3 DNA reads as TGTGCCAGCAGCGACGGGTTTCTTCGCACAGATACGCAGTATTTT. Its protein is CASSDGFLRTDTQYF.

The chain combines TRBV5-1 with TRBJ1-5, with TRBD1 identical over 9 bases. Unmatched junction bases numbered 8, after V lost 3 bases and J lost 7 bases. This CDR3 has 15 amino acids. Germline lookup yields CDR1 SGHRS and CDR2 YFSETQ. The CDR3 nucleotides are TGCGCCAGCAGCTCCGGGACAGGGAAAGGGCAGCCCCAGCATTTT. It yields the protein CASSSGTGKGQPQHF.

This chain links TRBV7-9 with TRBJ2-3; D is possibly TRBD2 (5 bases). This CDR3 is built from 16 residues. The V end lost 2 bases, the J end lost 2 bases, and 14 bases lay between the germline ends. The germline CDR1 and CDR2 sequences are SEHNR and FQNEAQ (reference sequence). The CDR3 DNA follows: TGTGCCAGCAGCTTACGGGTCGCGGGTGCCACAGATACGCAGTATTTT. Amino acid sequence: CASSLRVAGATDTQYF.

The chain carries TRBV20-1 and TRBJ2-5; the D is unclear. This CDR3 is built from 11 residues. Germline CDR1 DFQATT, CDR2 SNEGSKA (reference sequence). Trimming cost V 0 bases and J 5 bases, with 4 bases left between them. This CDR3 reads CSARDMETQYF. The CDR3 coding sequence is TGCAGTGCTAGAGATATGGAGACCCAGTACTTC.

The chain uses TRBV7-9 and TRBJ2-7; D perhaps matches TRBD1 (6 bases). Germline loops: CDR1 SEHNR, CDR2 FQNEAQ (reference sequence). V lost 5 bases and J 5 bases, leaving 16 bases between the germline ends. The CDR3 spans 14 residues. The DNA of the CDR3 is TGTGCCAGCAGCCCCTCGCAGGGGCGCCACGAGCAGTACTTC. It encodes CASSPSQGRHEQYF.

The chain couples TRBV29-1 to TRBJ1-2; 8 bases map to TRBD1. The J segment lost 4 bases and the V segment lost 3 bases, leaving 10 bases of the junction unmatched. The CDR3 is made up of 15 amino acids. Per the germline V gene, CDR1 is SQVTM and CDR2 is ANQGSEA. CDR3 bases: TGCAGCGTTGATGAATTAGGGACAGGCTTCTATGGCTACACCTTC. Its protein is CSVDELGTGFYGYTF.

V gene TRBV30 combines with J gene TRBJ2-1; TRBD2 aligns across 8 bases. The CDR3 extends over 16 amino acids. CDR1 and CDR2 (germline): GTSNPN, SVGIG (reference sequence). Losses at the gene ends were 2 bases for V and 7 bases for J; bases not matched to a gene: 13. The CDR3 DNA reads TGTGCCTGGAGTTCCCCCTTAGCGGGATCGGTTAATGAGCAGTTCTTC. It yields the protein CAWSSPLAGSVNEQFF. The full variable domain, with the rest looked up from reference TRBV30 and TRBJ2-1, is SQTIHQWPATLVQPVGSPLSLECTVEGTSNPNLYWYRQAAGRGLQLLFYSVGIGQISSEVPQNLSASRPQDRQFILSSKKLLLSDSGFYLCAWSSPLAGSVNEQFFGPGTRLTVL.

The V and J genes are TRBV5-4 and TRBJ2-4; 8 bases line up with TRBD1. V shed 2 bases, J shed 7 bases, and the junction held 5 bases outside the gene matches. This CDR3 is 14 amino acids long. CDR1 is SGHNT and CDR2 is YYREEE in the germline V gene (reference sequence). DNA of the CDR3: TGTGCCAGCAGCTTTCAGGGGGCCTGGAACATTCAGTACTTC. This gives the protein CASSFQGAWNIQYF.

This chain joins TRBV14 and TRBJ2-7; possible D gene TRBD2, 5 bases. CDR1 and CDR2 (germline): SGHDN, FVKESK. V was clipped by 6 bases and J by 0 bases, with 9 bases between them. The CDR3 is 13 residues long. The CDR3 nucleotides are TGTGCCAGCAGAGTAGGGAGCTCCTACGAGCAGTACTTC. This encodes CASRVGSSYEQYF.

V usage is TRBV7-8 and J usage is TRBJ2-7; no clear D. The CDR3 consists of 14 residues. Looked up from germline, CDR1 is SGHVS and CDR2 is FQNEAQ. With 1 base removed from V and 2 bases from J, the gap between germline ends came to 9 bases. CDR3 nucleotides: TGTGCCAGCAGCTTAGACGGTTTGGCCTACGAGCAGTACTTC. This translates into CASSLDGLAYEQYF.

This rearrangement joins TRBV2 to TRBJ1-3, with 8 bases that match TRBD1. J was trimmed by 3 bases and V by 3 bases; bases with no gene match: 13. CDR3 length: 18 residues. In germline, CDR1 is SNHLY, CDR2 FYNNEI. The CDR3 DNA is TGTGCCAGCAGTGACCTGACAGGGGAGTCTGGTGTTGGAAACACCATATATTTT. It specifies CASSDLTGESGVGNTIYF. The entire variable domain, with the rest obtained from reference TRBV2 and TRBJ1-3, is as follows: EPEVTQTPSHQVTQMGQEVILRCVPISNHLYFYWYRQILGQKVEFLVSFYNNEISEKSEIFDDQFSVERPDGSNFTLKIRSTKLEDSAMYFCASSDLTGESGVGNTIYFGEGSWLTVV.

The CDR3: CASSLRGQGEAFF. DNA of the CDR3: TGTGCCAGCAGCCTCAGAGGACAGGGTGAAGCTTTCTTT. This chain connects TRBV9 to TRBJ1-1; 8 bases match TRBD1. The V gene end was trimmed by 4 bases and the J gene end by 7 bases; junction bases not matched to a gene: 6. Germline V CDR1 and CDR2: SGDLS, YYNGEE. The CDR3 totals 13 residues. Full variable domain (outside the CDR3, taken from reference TRBV9 and TRBJ1-1): DSGVTQTPKHLITATGQRVTLRCSPRSGDLSVYWYQQSLDQGLQFLIQYYNGEERAKGNILERFSAQQFPDLHSELNLSSLELGDSALYFCASSLRGQGEAFFGQGTRLTVV.

In regard to this clone: Other DNA variants within this sample encode the same CDR3. The rearrangement links TRBV5-1 to TRBJ2-3; TRBD2 aligns across 10 bases. Germline CDR1 and CDR2: SGHRS and YFSETQ. V trimming: 3 bases; J trimming: 6 bases; junction bases outside the gene matches: 4. This CDR3 spans 14 amino acids. Here the CDR3 reads CASSWTSGRDTQYF. CDR3 bases: TGCGCCAGCAGCTGGACTAGCGGACGGGATACGCAGTATTTT.

The chain joins TRBV19 to TRBJ2-2; D is perhaps TRBD1 (6 bases). There are 13 residues in the CDR3. Germline CDR1 is LNHDA and CDR2 is SQIVND (reference sequence). Trimming took off 7 bases at V and 1 base at J, with 7 bases between the two ends. The CDR3 sequence is CASTTGNTGELFF. CDR3 DNA sequence: TGTGCCAGTACGACAGGGAACACCGGGGAGCTGTTTTTT.

CDR3 DNA sequence: TGTGCCAGCAGTTACGGTTTGGCGGTGGAGCAGTTCTTC. Amino acid sequence: CASSYGLAVEQFF. The chain is built from TRBV6-5 and TRBJ2-1; D not resolved. The germline CDR1 and CDR2 sequences are MNHEY and SVGAGI. This CDR3 comprises 13 residues. V lost 2 bases and J 10 bases, leaving 12 bases between the germline ends.

The chain carries TRBV7-3 and TRBJ1-2, with TRBD1 matching 7 bases. J gave up 4 bases and V 5 bases, and 7 bases lay outside the gene matches. The CDR3 is made up of 14 amino acids. Germline loops: CDR1 SGHTA, CDR2 FQGTGA. The CDR3 reads CASSNTGALYGYTF. As DNA, the CDR3 is TGTGCCAGCAGCAATACAGGGGCCCTCTATGGCTACACCTTC.